Listed below are T cell receptor beta chains from one sample, sequenced in a study of blood T cell repertoires in COVID-19. Sequenced by immunoSEQ multiplex PCR; TCRdb stores in-frame clones only, minus some. The sample lists roughly 150,000 clones, around nine tenths occurring once. Material for sequencing was peripheral blood. The receptor set was obtained from a woman in her 70s with COVID-19, enrolled during active disease. Both conserved end residues are part of each CDR3. A D gene is named only where the DNA matches it firmly. Clone size is stated in some rows and not others, as once, few, many or a class when expanded.

cdr3_aa cdr3_nt clone_size j_call v_call d_call
CASSHPGQGVYGYTF TGCGCCAGCAGCCACCCGGGACAGGGAGTTTATGGCTACACCTTC . TRBJ1-2 TRBV4-1 TRBD1
CAISDGRANTGELFF TGTGCCATCAGTGATGGGAGGGCGAACACCGGGGAGCTGTTTTTT once TRBJ2-2 TRBV10-3 TRBD2
CASSLLTDSTDTQYF TGTGCCAGCAGCTTGTTGACTGATAGCACAGATACGCAGTATTTT once TRBJ2-3 TRBV5-6 .
CASSLLQGTSLLQTQYF TGTGCCAGCAGCCTACTACAGGGGACTAGCCTTTTGCAGACCCAGTACTTC . TRBJ2-5 TRBV4-2 TRBD2
CASSQQGNNEKLFF TGTGCCAGCAGCCAACAGGGGAACAATGAAAAACTGTTTTTT . TRBJ1-4 TRBV4-2 .
CATMAGRAAPGANVLTF TGTGCCACCATGGCTGGGAGGGCTGCTCCTGGGGCCAACGTCCTGACTTTC . TRBJ2-6 TRBV24-1 TRBD2
CASSLGVPTRNEQYF TGCGCCAGCAGCTTGGGGGTACCGACGAGGAACGAGCAGTACTTC . TRBJ2-7 TRBV5-1 .
CASSRLAGEGETQYF TGTGCCAGCAGCCGACTAGCGGGGGAGGGGGAGACCCAGTACTTC . TRBJ2-5 TRBV4-2 TRBD2
CASSFDVTRGNYGYTF TGTGCCAGCAGTTTTGACGTGACCCGGGGGAACTATGGCTACACCTTC . TRBJ1-2 TRBV28 .
CASSSSRQAGQETQYF TGTGCCAGCAGCAGCTCGCGCCAAGCGGGGCAAGAGACCCAGTACTTC . TRBJ2-5 TRBV11-2 TRBD2
CASSSTDRNYGYTF TGTGCCAGCAGTTCCACGGACAGAAACTATGGCTACACCTTC . TRBJ1-2 TRBV28 .
CAWSVLGLGPTNTGELFF TGTGCCTGGAGTGTACTAGGACTCGGACCAACTAACACCGGGGAGCTGTTTTTT many TRBJ2-2 TRBV30 .
CATSRDFTGELFF TGTGCCACCAGCAGGGACTTCACCGGGGAGCTGTTTTTT . TRBJ2-2 TRBV15 .
CASSGDRYYGYTF TGCGCCAGCAGTGGGGACAGGTACTATGGCTACACCTTC . TRBJ1-2 TRBV5-1 TRBD1
CASSSDGVFNYGYTF TGTGCCAGCAGTTCCGACGGGGTTTTCAACTATGGCTACACCTTC . TRBJ1-2 TRBV11-2 .
CAWIQGSTEAFF TGTGCCTGGATACAGGGAAGCACTGAAGCTTTCTTT . TRBJ1-1 TRBV30 .
CASSYRPTSPPEAFF TGTGCCAGCAGTTACCGCCCAACTTCTCCTCCTGAAGCTTTCTTT . TRBJ1-1 TRBV6-5 .
CASSSADRNTEAFF TGTGCCAGCAGCTCCGCGGACAGGAACACTGAAGCTTTCTTT . TRBJ1-1 TRBV5-4 .
CSVHGQGSGYTF TGCAGCGTTCATGGGCAGGGCTCGGGCTACACCTTC . TRBJ1-2 TRBV29-1 .
CASSLDRGGSRTEAFF TGTGCCAGCAGCCTTGACAGGGGCGGATCTCGCACTGAAGCTTTCTTT . TRBJ1-1 TRBV9 TRBD1
CASSLTGTGVRGYTF TGTGCCAGCAGCCTTACCGGGACAGGGGTTAGGGGCTACACCTTC . TRBJ1-2 TRBV5-6 TRBD1
CASSRGQGGGPDTQYF TGTGCCAGCAGCCGCGGACAGGGAGGGGGCCCAGATACGCAGTATTTT . TRBJ2-3 TRBV3-1/TRBV3-2 .
CATTDRQTSYEQYF TGTGCCACGACCGACAGGCAGACCTCCTACGAGCAGTACTTC . TRBJ2-7 TRBV10-3 .
CASSRDRGLDGYTF TGTGCCAGCAGTAGGGACAGGGGGCTGGATGGCTACACCTTC once TRBJ1-2 TRBV28 TRBD1
CASSTPISMPNEKLFF TGTGCCAGCAGCACCCCTATTAGTATGCCTAATGAAAAACTGTTTTTT . TRBJ1-4 TRBV21-1 .
CASSLVGLETQYF TGTGCCAGCAGCTTAGTGGGGCTGGAGACCCAGTACTTC . TRBJ2-5 TRBV7-2 .
CASSQDLRGGTDTQYF TGTGCCAGCAGCCAAGATCTGCGGGGGGGCACAGATACGCAGTATTTT . TRBJ2-3 TRBV4-2 TRBD2
CASSITGADYGYTF TGTGCCAGTAGTATCACAGGGGCTGACTATGGCTACACCTTC . TRBJ1-2 TRBV19 TRBD1
CASSQVKRETQYF TGCGCCAGCAGCCAAGTAAAGCGGGAGACCCAGTACTTC once TRBJ2-5 TRBV4-1 .
CATSGPTGGTLETQYF TGTGCCACCAGTGGCCCTACAGGGGGCACATTGGAGACCCAGTACTTC . TRBJ2-5 TRBV24-1 TRBD1
CASSLGSAGLFSGNTIYF TGCGCCAGCAGCTTGGGGTCGGCGGGTTTATTCTCTGGAAACACCATATATTTT few TRBJ1-3 TRBV5-1 .
CASSLDRGTLDEAFF TGCGCCAGCAGCTTGGACAGGGGAACCCTTGATGAAGCTTTCTTT . TRBJ1-1 TRBV5-1 TRBD1
CASSTYRGDQPQHF TGTGCCAGTAGTACCTATAGGGGTGATCAGCCCCAGCATTTT . TRBJ1-5 TRBV19 .
CAWSVEGGPRVFNYGYTF TGTGCCTGGAGTGTAGAGGGAGGTCCAAGGGTCTTCAACTATGGCTACACCTTC . TRBJ1-2 TRBV30 .
CASSLSPGGTEAFF TGCGCCAGCAGCTTGAGTCCAGGGGGCACTGAAGCTTTCTTT . TRBJ1-1 TRBV5-1 TRBD1
CASSEPGQDRSRGYTF TGTGCCAGCAGTGAGCCGGGACAGGATCGATCGAGGGGCTACACCTTC . TRBJ1-2 TRBV6-1 TRBD1
CASSAYSRGVTGANVLTF TGTGCCAGCAGTGCTTATAGCAGAGGAGTCACTGGGGCCAACGTCCTGACTTTC . TRBJ2-6 TRBV5-4 .
CASSLVNNEQFF TGTGCCAGCAGCTTAGTCAACAATGAGCAGTTCTTC . TRBJ2-1 TRBV7-2 .
CASSLRLGSTNEKLFF TGTGCCAGCAGTTTAAGATTGGGCAGTACGAATGAAAAACTGTTTTTT . TRBJ1-4 TRBV28 .
CASSPPTGTGELFF TGTGCCAGCAGCCCCCCAACGGGGACCGGGGAGCTGTTTTTT . TRBJ2-2 TRBV4-2 .
CASSVEGRVGSPLHF TGTGCCAGCAGCGTAGAGGGCAGGGTGGGCTCACCCCTCCACTTT . TRBJ1-6 TRBV9 .
CASSEGRVLQYF TGTGCCAGCAGTGAAGGGAGAGTTCTTCAGTACTTC . TRBJ2-4 TRBV6-1 .
CASSLVSFTEAFF TGTGCCAGCAGCTTGGTATCCTTTACTGAAGCTTTCTTT few TRBJ1-1 TRBV5-4 .
CASSFDQGVNNSPLHF TGCGCCAGCAGCTTCGATCAGGGGGTCAATAATTCACCCCTCCACTTT . TRBJ1-6 TRBV5-1 TRBD1
CASSRDRVGETQYF TGTGCTAGCAGCCGGGACAGGGTCGGGGAGACCCAGTACTTC . TRBJ2-5 TRBV7-7 TRBD1
CASSLRQVSYGYTF TGTGCCAGCAGCTTACGGCAGGTTTCCTATGGCTACACCTTC . TRBJ1-2 TRBV7-2 .